The 27 T cell receptor beta chains given below trace back to one sample, sequenced in a study of T cells in Graves' hyperthyroidism and ophthalmopathy. The CDR3 regions of TCR beta were amplified from RNA transcripts. The study used the HTBI primer set for a first-round RT-PCR of the TCR CDR3. In TCRdb, the multiplex PCR reads were re-called with MiXCR into one record per CDR3 protein. The table has around 300,000 distinct CDR3 sequences, more than 10% seen once. The material sequenced was blood. The receptors were gathered from a woman between 25 and 40 years old with Graves' hyperthyroidism that later progressed to Graves' ophthalmopathy.

This clonotype came up many times. The chain is built from TRBV28 and TRBJ2-1, with D possibly being TRBD1 (5 bases). The CDR3 contains 17 residues. CDR1 and CDR2 (germline): MDHEN, SYDVKM. The germline V and J ends were trimmed by 6 bases and 7 bases, with 25 bases remaining between them. CDR3 loop: CASSTRPKGPARNEQFF. In nucleotides, the CDR3 is TGTGCCAGCAGCACCCGCCCGAAGGGGCCCGCGCGGAATGAGCAGTTCTTC.

This clonotype was found many times. The CDR3 sequence is CSALGTSGRGSYEQYF. CDR3 in DNA: TGCAGTGCCCTTGGGACTAGCGGGAGGGGGTCCTACGAGCAGTACTTC. This sequence joins TRBV20-1 and TRBJ2-7; TRBD2 agrees at 16 bases. The CDR3 is 16 amino acids. V was pared by 6 bases and J by 1 base, with 6 bases of the junction left unmatched. CDR1 and CDR2 from the germline V gene are DFQATT and SNEGSKA (reference sequence).

This clonotype was observed at least ten times. The V gene is TRBV2, the J gene TRBJ1-5; D remains unclear. The CDR3 covers 18 residues. Germline assignment: CDR1 SNHLY and CDR2 FYNNEI. Trimming stripped 8 bases from V and 3 bases from J, with 26 bases between. CDR3 coding DNA: TGTGCCAGCGGTTCTGGTGGTCTGCGCCAGAACGACAATCAGCCCCAGCATTTT. It is translated as CASGSGGLRQNDNQPQHF.

The sample holds many counts of this clonotype. One end of the junction fails to match germline, which may point to a read error. V and J are TRBV27 and TRBJ2-5, with D perhaps matching TRBD2 (5 bases). Germline V gene sequence: CDR1 MNHEY, CDR2 SMNVEV (reference sequence). The CDR3 is 15 amino acids. DNA for the CDR3: TGTGCCAGCAGCTTAGTTGGAGGAGTTGGAGAGACCCAGCACTTC. Amino acid sequence: CASSLVGGVGETQHF.

This clonotype was seen a handful of times. The chain couples TRBV5-1 to TRBJ2-5; tentatively, D is TRBD1 (5 bases). Germline V gene lookup returns CDR1 SGHRS and CDR2 YFSETQ. The CDR3 sequence is 14 residues long. V was trimmed by 4 bases and J by 2 bases, leaving 12 bases between them. The CDR3: CASSGSGLQETQYF. The CDR3 nucleotides read TGCGCCAGCAGCGGATCAGGGTTACAAGAGACCCAGTACTTC.

With regard to this clonotype: A much larger clonotype is one base distant, so this may be a read error. The rearrangement links TRBV12-3 or TRBV12-4 to TRBJ1-2; tentative D call: TRBD1 (6 bases). V gave up 8 bases and J gave up 2 bases, with 18 bases separating them. The CDR3 spans 15 residues. The CDR3 DNA reads TGTGCCAGCGGTTCACACTGGACAGAAAACTATGGCTACACCTTC. Translated, it gives CASGSHWTENYGYTF.

Concerning this clonotype itself: A read error may explain this, as a much larger clone is one base away. The chain is built from TRBV29-1 and TRBJ2-3; D perhaps matches TRBD1 (5 bases). Looked up from germline, CDR1 is SQVTM and CDR2 is ANQGSEA. The V gene lost 3 bases and the J gene lost 1 base, with 14 bases spanning the gap. CDR3 length: 15 residues. This CDR3 reads CSVDKQGSGTDTQYF. The CDR3 DNA sequence: TGCAGCGTTGATAAGCAGGGCTCGGGCACAGATACGCAGTATTTT.

The chain recombines TRBV20-1 with TRBJ2-1, with 7 positions matching TRBD2. V lost 0 bases, J lost 0 bases, and 8 bases stayed unmatched. Germline assignment: CDR1 DFQATT and CDR2 SNEGSKA (reference sequence). The CDR3 covers 17 residues. The CDR3 loop is CSAREGLTLSSYNEQFF. The CDR3 DNA follows: TGCAGTGCTAGAGAGGGACTAACCCTAAGCTCCTACAATGAGCAGTTCTTC.

This clonotype was picked up many times. The chain is built from TRBV6-1 and TRBJ2-1; D not resolved. The CDR3 spans 13 residues. Germline V gene lookup returns CDR1 MNHNS and CDR2 SASEGT. V was trimmed by 10 bases and J by 7 bases, leaving 17 bases between them. CDR3 protein: CAIKPGSGNEQFF. CDR3 nucleotide sequence: TGTGCCATTAAACCCGGGTCCGGGAATGAGCAGTTCTTC.

In its sample, this clonotype was seen many times. The chain recombines TRBV29-1 with TRBJ2-1; 10 bases are a match to TRBD2. Germline loops: CDR1 SQVTM, CDR2 ANQGSEA. CDR3 length: 18 amino acids. Trimming at V came to 0 bases and at J to 9 bases, leaving 17 bases not matched to a gene. The CDR3 here is CSVEDLGGLAGVYSEQFF. For the CDR3, the DNA is TGCAGCGTTGAAGATCTAGGGGGCCTAGCGGGAGTATATAGTGAGCAGTTCTTC.

The sample holds many counts of this clonotype. The chain couples TRBV27 to TRBJ2-7, with D uncertain. V was cut by 6 bases and J by 4 bases, with 19 bases left in between. CDR1 is MNHEY, CDR2 SMNVEV, per germline (reference sequence). This CDR3 is 15 amino acids long. The CDR3 DNA reads TGTGCCAGCAGCCTCGAAGGATCAGGTACTTACGAGCAGTACTTC. This translates into CASSLEGSGTYEQYF.

This clonotype was counted at least ten times. This chain joins TRBV7-8 and TRBJ2-3; TRBD2 matches 12 bases. V was clipped by 0 bases and J by 1 base; unmatched bases: 5. CDR1 is SGHVS and CDR2 is FQNEAQ in the germline V gene. This CDR3 has 18 amino acids. CDR3 in DNA: TGTGCCAGCAGCTTAGCGCCTCGACTAGCGGGAGGCACAGATACGCAGTATTTT. Translating gives CASSLAPRLAGGTDTQYF.

This clonotype was found many times. The chain has TRBV7-9 and TRBJ2-7; 7 bases line up with TRBD2. The J segment lost 7 bases and the V segment lost 2 bases, leaving 14 bases of the junction unmatched. Germline CDR1 reads SEHNR; CDR2 reads FQNEAQ (reference sequence). The CDR3 sequence is 16 residues long. CDR3 sequence reads: CASSLPSSGGEPEQYF. The CDR3 nucleotides are TGTGCCAGCAGCTTACCGTCTAGCGGAGGGGAGCCTGAGCAGTACTTC.

This clonotype was detected many times. The chain combines TRBV18 with TRBJ2-7; perhaps TRBD2 as D (5 bases). Germline-derived CDR1 and CDR2 are KGHSH and LQKENI. V was shortened by 3 bases and J by 6 bases, with 9 bases between the two germline ends. The CDR3 loop spans 12 amino acids. This CDR3 reads CASSPEVGEQYF. The CDR3 DNA follows: TGTGCCAGCTCACCGGAGGTCGGCGAGCAGTACTTC.

This clonotype was observed many times. The J gene is TRBJ1-4, the V gene TRBV6-1; D ambiguous. This CDR3 is built from 15 residues. CDR1 is MNHNS and CDR2 is SASEGT in the germline V gene. V shed 5 bases and J shed 4 bases, with 14 bases lying between them. The DNA of the CDR3 is TGTGCCAGCAGTTACTATCCGGGCCTTAATGAAAAACTGTTTTTT. It specifies CASSYYPGLNEKLFF.

This clonotype has a count of ten or more. This chain uses TRBV11-2 with TRBJ1-2, with D possibly being TRBD1 (6 bases). V lost 5 bases, J lost 7 bases, and 11 bases lay in between. This CDR3 contains 12 residues. Germline values: CDR1 SGHAT, CDR2 FQNNGV. The DNA of the CDR3 is TGTGCCAGCAGCCCCGGCAGGGGTGGCTACACCTTC. This gives the protein CASSPGRGGYTF.

This clonotype was recorded many times. This sequence joins TRBV5-1 and TRBJ2-3, with 7 bases matching TRBD2. Germline CDR1 is SGHRS and CDR2 is YFSETQ. The CDR3 has 15 residues. With 6 bases clipped from V and 2 bases from J, the junction kept 9 bases outside the gene matches. CDR3: CASKVLAVTTDTQYF. The CDR3 nucleotides are TGCGCCAGCAAAGTCCTAGCGGTGACCACAGATACGCAGTATTTT.

In its sample, this clonotype was seen many times. V usage is TRBV7-2 and J usage is TRBJ2-1, with 10 bases matching TRBD1. Germline V gives CDR1 SGHTA, CDR2 FQGNSA. J gave up 6 bases and V 5 bases, and 7 bases lay outside the gene matches. There are 15 residues in the CDR3. The CDR3 DNA reads as TGTGCCAGCAGCCTCTCGGGACAGGGGTTCAATGAGCAGTTCTTC. Protein sequence: CASSLSGQGFNEQFF.

The sample holds a few counts of this clonotype. A much larger clone is a single base away; this may be a read error. This chain links TRBV28 with TRBJ2-7, with D possibly being TRBD2 (5 bases). CDR1 is MDHEN, CDR2 SYDVKM, per germline. The CDR3 is 14 residues long. CDR3 region: CASSLRGLNYEQHF. The CDR3 nucleotides are TGTGCCAGCAGTTTACGGGGTCTGAACTACGAGCAGCACTTC.

This clonotype was counted at least ten times. The chain employs TRBV28 and TRBJ2-7; 7 positions match TRBD2. Germline loops: CDR1 MDHEN, CDR2 SYDVKM. Unmatched junction bases numbered 7, after V lost 3 bases and J lost 5 bases. The CDR3 covers 14 residues. CDR3 residues: CASSLTAGADEQYF. CDR3 nucleotide sequence: TGTGCCAGCAGTTTGACGGCGGGAGCGGACGAGCAGTACTTC. Full variable domain (outside the CDR3, taken from reference TRBV28 and TRBJ2-7): DVKVTQSSRYLVKRTGEKVFLECVQDMDHENMFWYRQDPGLGLRLIYFSYDVKMKEKGDIPEGYSVSREKKERFSLILESASTNQTSMYLCASSLTAGADEQYFGPGTRLTVT.

In this sample, this clonotype turned up many times. J is TRBJ1-5 and V is TRBV7-2, with a possible D match to TRBD1 (5 bases). Trimming cost V 3 bases and J 4 bases, with 13 bases left between them. The CDR3 is made up of 15 amino acids. Germline CDR1 SGHTA, CDR2 FQGNSA. CDR3 nucleotides: TGTGCCAGCAGCTTTGACCGGGGCCGGAATCAGCCCCAGCATTTT. Its translation is CASSFDRGRNQPQHF.

In its sample, this clonotype was seen many times. This sequence joins TRBV27 and TRBJ2-3; D may be TRBD1 (6 bases). The CDR3 has 14 residues. The germline V gene has CDR1 MNHEY and CDR2 SMNVEV (reference sequence). With 6 bases removed from V and 5 bases from J, the gap between germline ends came to 15 bases. CDR3 amino acids: CASRSGVGGDTQYF. As DNA, the CDR3 is TGTGCCAGCAGATCAGGGGTCGGCGGAGATACGCAGTATTTT.

This clonotype was recorded many times. This chain's CDR3 is CASSAAGKDYGYTF. CDR3 coding DNA: TGTGCCAGCAGTGCCGCGGGAAAGGACTATGGCTACACCTTC. The chain recombines TRBV2 with TRBJ1-2, with unresolved D. The germline V gene has CDR1 SNHLY and CDR2 FYNNEI. The CDR3 is 14 residues long. V was pared by 4 bases and J by 3 bases, with 12 bases between.

This rearrangement joins TRBV5-1 to TRBJ1-3; possible D gene TRBD1, 6 bases. Between the trimmed V and J ends, which lost 0 bases and 0 bases, there was a span of 13 bases. From germline, CDR1 is SGHRS and CDR2 YFSETQ. The CDR3 is made up of 17 amino acids. The CDR3 here is CASSLETQGNSGNTIYF. Here the CDR3 DNA reads TGCGCCAGCAGCTTGGAGACACAGGGCAACTCTGGAAACACCATATATTTT.

This clonotype has ten or more counts. V usage is TRBV5-1 and J usage is TRBJ1-1, with D tentatively TRBD1 (5 bases). The ends were cut back, 8 bases at V and 2 bases at J, with 19 bases in the middle. Germline V CDR1 and CDR2: SGHRS, YFSETQ. This CDR3 is built from 15 residues. The CDR3 DNA reads TGCGCCAGTTCTGCCGCGGGGGGAGAAAACACTGAAGCTTTCTTT. It codes for CASSAAGGENTEAFF.

In this sample, this clonotype turned up many times. The chain carries TRBV7-9 and TRBJ2-7, with D possibly matching TRBD1 (6 bases). V was cut by 5 bases and J by 0 bases, with 8 bases left in between. This CDR3 has 13 amino acids. CDR1 and CDR2 (germline): SEHNR, FQNEAQ (reference sequence). The CDR3 DNA follows: TGTGCCAGCAGCCCGGACAGCTCCTACGAGCAGTACTTC. Encoded protein: CASSPDSSYEQYF.

The table lists this clonotype with many counts. The chain couples TRBV30 to TRBJ1-5; possibly TRBD1 for D (6 bases). V was pared by 5 bases and J by 6 bases, with 17 bases between. Germline CDR1 reads GTSNPN; CDR2 reads SVGIG (reference sequence). The CDR3 extends over 14 amino acids. DNA of the CDR3: TGTGCCTGGTCCAGGACAGCTAGGGGTCAGCCCCAGCATTTT. This encodes CAWSRTARGQPQHF.